The text below deals with one TCR beta chain. Which antigen it targets is not known. Being one base from a much bigger clone, this may be a read error. This sample stems from a study of T cell repertoires in cytomegalovirus infection (dated by TCRdb to the late 2010s). Some background on the complete study: Peptide stimulations targeted recently identified HLA-C-restricted CMV epitopes, whose presentation resists viral immunomodulation, together with well-studied HLA-B-restricted epitopes. Donor HLA type was relevant to the analysis, because carriage of CMV infection together with the matching HLA type was indicated by public TCR beta signatures. Study-wide conclusions, independent of this receptor: The ex vivo response was dominated by HLA-C-restricted CMV-specific TCR beta clonotypes, which also provided the single most frequent clonotype in two of eight donors. Carriers of CMV infection plus the relevant HLA type were discriminated by the cumulative frequency of public TCR beta family members in the study cohort and in an independent roughly 370-donor cohort.

Sequencer: Illumina HiSeq 1500. Through fastp at Q25 and MiXCR, TCRdb rebuilt clones from the public reads, retaining in-frame beta chains. Rows matching on CDR3 protein sequence are summarized as one entry with the most common DNA and genes. Within this sample are about 890,000 distinct CDR3 sequences, with roughly 31% of them counted one time only. The ten most abundant clones make up roughly 13% of the sample. CDR1 and CDR2, per the germline V gene, are SGHVT and SQSDAQ. The CDR3 starts with the cysteine, ends with the phenylalanine, and has 15 residues. The retained sequence is limited to the CDR3, 45 bases, with the frame set at the first base. The treatment or condition label of this sample denotes: in vitro stimulation with specific CMV peptide epitopes to enrich CMV-specific T cells.

This receptor was identified in a human donor in good health (CMV status not recorded). Some clones in this sample may be carry-over from other donors' samples. The chain is assembled from TRBV7-4 and TRBJ2-2; 9 bases in the junction line up with TRBD1. This specimen was cultured CD8+ T cells from PBMCs, taken from culture after CMV antigen stimulation. For the CDR3, the sequence is CACSRGTGPTGELFF. The nucleotide sequence is given as TGTGCCTGCAGCCGGGGGACAGGGCCCACCGGGGAGCTGTTTTTT.